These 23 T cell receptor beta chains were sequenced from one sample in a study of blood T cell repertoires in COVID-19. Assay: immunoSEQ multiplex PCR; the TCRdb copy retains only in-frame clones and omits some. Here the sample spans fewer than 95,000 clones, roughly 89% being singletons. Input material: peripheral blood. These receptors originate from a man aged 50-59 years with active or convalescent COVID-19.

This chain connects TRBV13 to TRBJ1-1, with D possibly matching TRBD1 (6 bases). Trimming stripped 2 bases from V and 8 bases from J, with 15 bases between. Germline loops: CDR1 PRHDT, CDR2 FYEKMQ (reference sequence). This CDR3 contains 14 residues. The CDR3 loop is CASSLLTGKAEAFF. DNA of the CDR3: TGTGCCAGCAGCTTACTTACAGGGAAGGCGGAAGCTTTCTTT.

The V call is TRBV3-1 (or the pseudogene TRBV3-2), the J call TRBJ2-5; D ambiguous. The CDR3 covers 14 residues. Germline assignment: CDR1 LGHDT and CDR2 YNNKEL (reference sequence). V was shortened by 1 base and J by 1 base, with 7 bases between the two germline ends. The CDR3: CASSQVYVQETQYF. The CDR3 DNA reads TGTGCCAGCAGCCAAGTCTACGTCCAAGAGACCCAGTACTTC.

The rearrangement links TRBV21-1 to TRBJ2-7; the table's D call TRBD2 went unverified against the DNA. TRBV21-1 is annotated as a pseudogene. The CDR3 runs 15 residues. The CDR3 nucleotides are TGTGCCAGCAGCAAAAGTCCTAGCGGAACCTACGAGCAGTACTTC. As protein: CASSKSPSGTYEQYF.

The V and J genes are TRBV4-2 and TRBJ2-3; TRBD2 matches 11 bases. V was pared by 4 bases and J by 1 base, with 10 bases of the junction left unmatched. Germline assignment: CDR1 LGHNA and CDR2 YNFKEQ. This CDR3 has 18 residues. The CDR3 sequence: CASSLGDGSGGGTDTQYF. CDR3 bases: TGTGCCAGCAGCCTGGGTGATGGTAGCGGGGGGGGCACAGATACGCAGTATTTT.

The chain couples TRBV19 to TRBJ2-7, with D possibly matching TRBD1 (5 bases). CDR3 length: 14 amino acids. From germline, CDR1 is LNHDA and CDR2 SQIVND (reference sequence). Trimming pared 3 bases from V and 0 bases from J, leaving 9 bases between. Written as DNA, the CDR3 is TGTGCCAGTAGTATCAGGGAAAGCTCCTACGAGCAGTACTTC. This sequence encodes CASSIRESSYEQYF.

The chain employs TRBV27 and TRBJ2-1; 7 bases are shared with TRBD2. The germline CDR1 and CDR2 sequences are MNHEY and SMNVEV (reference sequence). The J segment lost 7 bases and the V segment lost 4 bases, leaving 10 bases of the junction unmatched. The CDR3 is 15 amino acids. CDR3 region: CASSSPGLTLNEQFF. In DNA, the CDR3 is TGTGCCAGCAGTTCCCCGGGACTAACGCTAAATGAGCAGTTCTTC.

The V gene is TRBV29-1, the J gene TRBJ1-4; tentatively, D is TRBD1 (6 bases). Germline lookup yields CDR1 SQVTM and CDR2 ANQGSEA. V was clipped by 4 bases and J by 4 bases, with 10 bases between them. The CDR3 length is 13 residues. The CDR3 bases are TGCAGCGTTGCCGGACAGAATAATGAAAAACTGTTTTTT. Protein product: CSVAGQNNEKLFF.

In nucleotides, the CDR3 is TGTGCCAGCAGCGTAGTCGGGAGTTCAGGGACTGAAGCTTTCTTT. Its protein is CASSVVGSSGTEAFF. This chain uses TRBV9 with TRBJ1-1, with TRBD1 as a possible D gene (5 bases). The germline V gene has CDR1 SGDLS and CDR2 YYNGEE. The length of the CDR3 is 15 residues. Trimming took 0 bases from V and 5 from J, leaving 14 bases between them.

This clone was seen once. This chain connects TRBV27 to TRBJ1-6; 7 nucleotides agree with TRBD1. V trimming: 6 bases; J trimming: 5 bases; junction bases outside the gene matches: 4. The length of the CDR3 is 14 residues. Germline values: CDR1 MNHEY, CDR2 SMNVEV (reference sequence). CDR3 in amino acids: CASSLDRDNSPLHF. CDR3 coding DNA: TGTGCCAGCAGCCTCGACAGGGATAATTCACCCCTCCACTTT.

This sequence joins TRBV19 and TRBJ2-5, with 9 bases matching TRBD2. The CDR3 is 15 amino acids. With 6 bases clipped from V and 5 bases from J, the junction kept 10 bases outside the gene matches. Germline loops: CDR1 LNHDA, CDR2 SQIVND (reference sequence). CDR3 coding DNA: TGTGCCAGTAGGAATAGCGGGAGAGAAGGGGAGACCCAGTACTTC. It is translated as CASRNSGREGETQYF.

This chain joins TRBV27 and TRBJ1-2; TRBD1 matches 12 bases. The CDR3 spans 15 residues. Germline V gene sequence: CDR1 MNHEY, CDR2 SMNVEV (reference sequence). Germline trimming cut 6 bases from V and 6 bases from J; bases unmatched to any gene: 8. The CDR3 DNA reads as TGTGCCAGCAGCCCCGGGACAGGGGGCGCTGATGGCTACACCTTC. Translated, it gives CASSPGTGGADGYTF.

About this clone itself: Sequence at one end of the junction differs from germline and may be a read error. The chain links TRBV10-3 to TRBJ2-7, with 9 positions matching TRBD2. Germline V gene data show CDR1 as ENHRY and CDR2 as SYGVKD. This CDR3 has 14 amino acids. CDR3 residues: CAISGAGGPYEQYF. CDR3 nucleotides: TGTGCCATAAGTGGGGCGGGAGGGCCCTACGAGCAGTACTTC.

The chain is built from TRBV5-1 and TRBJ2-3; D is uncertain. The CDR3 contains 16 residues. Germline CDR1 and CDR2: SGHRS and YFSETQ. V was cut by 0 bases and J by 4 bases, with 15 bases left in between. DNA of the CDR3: TGCGCCAGCAGCTTGGCCGAACCCGGGTTCGCAGATACGCAGTATTTT. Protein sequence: CASSLAEPGFADTQYF.

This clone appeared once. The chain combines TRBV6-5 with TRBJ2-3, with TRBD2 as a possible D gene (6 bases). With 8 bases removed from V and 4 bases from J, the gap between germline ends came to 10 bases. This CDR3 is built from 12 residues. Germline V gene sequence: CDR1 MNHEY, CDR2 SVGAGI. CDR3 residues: CASGGEPDTQYF. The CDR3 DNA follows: TGTGCCAGCGGAGGGGAACCAGATACGCAGTATTTT.

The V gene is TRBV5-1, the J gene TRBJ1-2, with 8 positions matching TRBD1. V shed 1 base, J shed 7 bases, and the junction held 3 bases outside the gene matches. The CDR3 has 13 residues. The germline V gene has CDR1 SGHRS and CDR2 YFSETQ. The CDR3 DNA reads TGCGCCAGCAGCTTGAACCAGGGGGCTGGCTACACCTTC. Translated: CASSLNQGAGYTF.

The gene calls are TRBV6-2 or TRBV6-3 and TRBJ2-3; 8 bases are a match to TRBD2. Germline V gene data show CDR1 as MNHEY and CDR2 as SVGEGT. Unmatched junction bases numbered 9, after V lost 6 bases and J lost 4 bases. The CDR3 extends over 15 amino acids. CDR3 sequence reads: CASSSGTSFPDTQYF. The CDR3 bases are TGTGCCAGCAGCTCCGGGACTAGTTTCCCAGATACGCAGTATTTT.

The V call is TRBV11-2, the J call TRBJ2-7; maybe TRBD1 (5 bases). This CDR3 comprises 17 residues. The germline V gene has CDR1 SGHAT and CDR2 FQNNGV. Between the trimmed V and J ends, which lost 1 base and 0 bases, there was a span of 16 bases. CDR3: CASSLGVGPQTSYEQYF. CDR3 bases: TGTGCCAGCAGCTTAGGCGTGGGGCCCCAAACCTCCTACGAGCAGTACTTC. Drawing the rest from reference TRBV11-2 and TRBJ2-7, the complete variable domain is EAGVAQSPRYKIIEKRQSVAFWCNPISGHATLYWYQQILGQGPKLLIQFQNNGVVDDSQLPKDRFSAERLKGVDSTLKIQPAKLEDSAVYLCASSLGVGPQTSYEQYFGPGTRLTVT.

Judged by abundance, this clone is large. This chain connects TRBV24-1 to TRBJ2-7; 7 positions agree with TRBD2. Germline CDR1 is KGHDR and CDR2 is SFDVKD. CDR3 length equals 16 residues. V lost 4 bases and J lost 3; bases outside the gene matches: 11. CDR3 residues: CATSDGRGESNYEQYF. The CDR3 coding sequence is TGTGCCACCAGTGACGGTCGGGGGGAATCTAACTACGAGCAGTACTTC.

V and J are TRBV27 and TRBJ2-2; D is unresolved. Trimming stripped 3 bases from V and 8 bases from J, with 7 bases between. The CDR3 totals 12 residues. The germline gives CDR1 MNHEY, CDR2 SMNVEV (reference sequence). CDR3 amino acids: CASSFSVGELFF. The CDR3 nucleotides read TGTGCCAGCAGTTTTAGTGTTGGGGAGCTGTTTTTT.

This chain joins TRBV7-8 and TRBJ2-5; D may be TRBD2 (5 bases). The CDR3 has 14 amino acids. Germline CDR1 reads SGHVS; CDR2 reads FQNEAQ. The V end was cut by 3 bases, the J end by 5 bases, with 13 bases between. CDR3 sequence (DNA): TGTGCCAGCAGCTTTCGGGAATGGTATGAGACCCAGTACTTC. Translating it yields CASSFREWYETQYF.

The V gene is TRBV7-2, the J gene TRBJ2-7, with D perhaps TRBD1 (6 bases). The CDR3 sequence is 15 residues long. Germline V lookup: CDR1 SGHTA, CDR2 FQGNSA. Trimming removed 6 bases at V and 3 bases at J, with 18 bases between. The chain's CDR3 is CASSPTTGLGYEQYF. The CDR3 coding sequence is TGTGCCAGCAGTCCAACCACAGGGCTCGGCTACGAGCAGTACTTC.

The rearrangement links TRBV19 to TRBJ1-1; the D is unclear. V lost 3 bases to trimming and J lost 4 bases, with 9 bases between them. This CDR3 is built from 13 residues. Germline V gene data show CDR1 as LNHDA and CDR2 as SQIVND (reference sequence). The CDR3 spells CASSIIGSTEAFF. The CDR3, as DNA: TGTGCCAGTAGTATTATAGGGAGCACTGAAGCTTTCTTT.

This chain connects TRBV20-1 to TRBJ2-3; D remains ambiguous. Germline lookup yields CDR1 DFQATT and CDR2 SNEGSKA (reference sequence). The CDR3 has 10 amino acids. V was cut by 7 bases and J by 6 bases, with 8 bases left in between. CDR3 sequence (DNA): TGCAGTGTTGGCCCCGATACGCAGTATTTT. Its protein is CSVGPDTQYF.